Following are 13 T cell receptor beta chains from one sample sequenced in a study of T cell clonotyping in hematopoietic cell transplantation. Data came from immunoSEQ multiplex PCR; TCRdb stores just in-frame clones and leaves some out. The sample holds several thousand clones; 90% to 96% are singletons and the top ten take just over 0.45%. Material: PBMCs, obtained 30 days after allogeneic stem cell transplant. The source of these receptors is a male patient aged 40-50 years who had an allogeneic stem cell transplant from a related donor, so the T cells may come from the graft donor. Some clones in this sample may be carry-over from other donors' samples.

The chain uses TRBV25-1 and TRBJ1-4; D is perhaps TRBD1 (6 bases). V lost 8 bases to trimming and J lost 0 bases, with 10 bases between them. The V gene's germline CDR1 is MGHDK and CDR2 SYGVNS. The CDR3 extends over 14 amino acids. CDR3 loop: CASGQSATNEKLFF. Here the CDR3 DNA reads TGTGCCAGCGGACAGTCTGCAACTAATGAAAAACTGTTTTTT.

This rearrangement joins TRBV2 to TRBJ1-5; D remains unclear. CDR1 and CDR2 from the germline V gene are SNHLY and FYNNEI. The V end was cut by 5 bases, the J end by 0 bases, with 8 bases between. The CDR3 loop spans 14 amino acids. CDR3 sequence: CASSSQVSNQPQHF. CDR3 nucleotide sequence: TGTGCCAGCAGTTCTCAGGTTAGCAATCAGCCCCAGCATTTT.

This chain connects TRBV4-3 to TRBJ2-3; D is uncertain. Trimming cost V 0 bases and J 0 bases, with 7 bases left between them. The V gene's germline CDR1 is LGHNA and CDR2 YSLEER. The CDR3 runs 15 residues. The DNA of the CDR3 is TGCGCCAGCAGCCAAGACCCGGCGAGCACAGATACGCAGTATTTT. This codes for CASSQDPASTDTQYF.

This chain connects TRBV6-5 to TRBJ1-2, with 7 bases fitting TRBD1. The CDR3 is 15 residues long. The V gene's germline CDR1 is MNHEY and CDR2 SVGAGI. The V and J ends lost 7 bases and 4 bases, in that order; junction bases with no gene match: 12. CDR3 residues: CASTRFSGGSYGYTF. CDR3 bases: TGTGCCAGCACCCGCTTTTCAGGGGGTAGCTATGGCTACACCTTC.

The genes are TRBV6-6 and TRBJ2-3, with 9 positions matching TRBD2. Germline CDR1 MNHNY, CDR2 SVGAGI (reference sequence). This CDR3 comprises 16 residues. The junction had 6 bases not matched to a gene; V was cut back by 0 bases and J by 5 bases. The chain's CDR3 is CASSYSGLAGRDTQYF. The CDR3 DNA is TGTGCCAGCAGTTACTCTGGGCTAGCGGGGAGAGATACGCAGTATTTT.

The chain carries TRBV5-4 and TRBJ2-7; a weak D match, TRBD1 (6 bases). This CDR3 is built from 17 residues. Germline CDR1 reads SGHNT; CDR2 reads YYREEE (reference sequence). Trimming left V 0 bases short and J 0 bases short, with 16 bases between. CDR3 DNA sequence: TGTGCCAGCAGCTTGGGGGGGCGATACAGGGACTCCTACGAGCAGTACTTC. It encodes CASSLGGRYRDSYEQYF.

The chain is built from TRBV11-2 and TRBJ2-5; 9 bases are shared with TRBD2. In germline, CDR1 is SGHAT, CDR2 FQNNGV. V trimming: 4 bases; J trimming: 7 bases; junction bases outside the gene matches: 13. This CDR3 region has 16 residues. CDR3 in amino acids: CASSWALAGGPLTQYF. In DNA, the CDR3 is TGTGCCAGCAGCTGGGCTCTCGCGGGGGGGCCTTTGACCCAGTACTTC.

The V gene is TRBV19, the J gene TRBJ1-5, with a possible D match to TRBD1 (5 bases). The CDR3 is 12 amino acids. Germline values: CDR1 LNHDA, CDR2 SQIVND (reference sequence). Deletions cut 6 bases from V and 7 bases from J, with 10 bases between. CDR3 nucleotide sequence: TGTGCCAGTAGCCAGGGTTGGCAGCCCCAGCATTTT. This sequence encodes CASSQGWQPQHF.

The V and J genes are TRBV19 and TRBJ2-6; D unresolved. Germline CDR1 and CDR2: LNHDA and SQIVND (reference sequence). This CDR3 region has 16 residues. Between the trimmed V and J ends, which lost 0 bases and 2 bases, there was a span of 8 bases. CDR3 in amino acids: CASSIDLGTGANVLTF. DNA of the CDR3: TGTGCCAGTAGTATAGATCTGGGAACTGGGGCCAACGTCCTGACTTTC.

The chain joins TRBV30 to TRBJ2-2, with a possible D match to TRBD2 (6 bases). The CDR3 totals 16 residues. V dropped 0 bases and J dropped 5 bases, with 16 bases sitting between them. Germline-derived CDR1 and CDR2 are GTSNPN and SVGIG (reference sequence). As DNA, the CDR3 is TGTGCCTGGAGTGTACTGGGAGGCGCCCGGACCGGGGAGCTGTTTTTT. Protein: CAWSVLGGARTGELFF.

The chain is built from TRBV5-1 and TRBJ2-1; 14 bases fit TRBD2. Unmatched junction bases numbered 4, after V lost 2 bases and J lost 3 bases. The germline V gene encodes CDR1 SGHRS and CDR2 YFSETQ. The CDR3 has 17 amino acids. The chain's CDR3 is CASSFMGLAGVYNEQFF. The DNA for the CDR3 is TGCGCCAGCAGCTTTATGGGACTAGCGGGAGTCTACAATGAGCAGTTCTTC.

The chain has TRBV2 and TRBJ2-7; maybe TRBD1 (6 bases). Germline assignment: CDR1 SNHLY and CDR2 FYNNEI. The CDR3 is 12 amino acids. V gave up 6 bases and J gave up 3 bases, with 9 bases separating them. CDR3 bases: TGTGCCAGCAGACAGGGCCTCTACGAGCAGTACTTC. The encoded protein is CASRQGLYEQYF. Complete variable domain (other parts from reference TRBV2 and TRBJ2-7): EPEVTQTPSHQVTQMGQEVILRCVPISNHLYFYWYRQILGQKVEFLVSFYNNEISEKSEIFDDQFSVERPDGSNFTLKIRSTKLEDSAMYFCASRQGLYEQYFGPGTRLTVT.

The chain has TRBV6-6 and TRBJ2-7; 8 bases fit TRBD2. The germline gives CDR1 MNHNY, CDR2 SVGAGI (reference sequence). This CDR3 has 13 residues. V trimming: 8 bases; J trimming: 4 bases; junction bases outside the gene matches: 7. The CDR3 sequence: CASGRGVTYEQYF. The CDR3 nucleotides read TGTGCCAGCGGGCGGGGGGTCACGTACGAGCAGTACTTC.